A selection of T cell receptor beta chains follows, all from one sample in a study of shared T cell receptors in the human thymus. Only in-frame clones appear in the TCRdb table, and some are missing; sequencing was by immunoSEQ multiplex PCR. The sample includes some 700,000 clones, 70% to 90% seen only once; the top ten take around 0.01%. These records were also assigned to another study, of human thymus T cells.

The sequenced material came from thymocytes. The receptors originated from a girl under three years old with a congenital heart defect. Both conserved end residues are part of each CDR3. D genes are given only for firm matches. A row's size may be missing; if present it is once, few, many or a size class.

d_gene: -; j_gene: TRBJ1-6; v_gene: TRBV19; abundance: -; CDR3nt: TGTGCCAGTAGTATAGATAGGGGCCAGGATACCAATTCACCCCTCCACTTT; CDR3aa: CASSIDRGQDTNSPLHF
d_gene: TRBD1; j_gene: TRBJ1-1; v_gene: TRBV10-3; abundance: -; CDR3nt: TGTGCCATCAGTGAGTCGACAGGGACAGCTTTCTTT; CDR3aa: CAISESTGTAFF
d_gene: TRBD1; j_gene: TRBJ2-7; v_gene: TRBV7-9; abundance: -; CDR3nt: TGTGCCAGCAGCTTAGGGACAGGGGTACACGAGCAGTACTTC; CDR3aa: CASSLGTGVHEQYF
d_gene: -; j_gene: TRBJ2-5; v_gene: TRBV11-2; abundance: -; CDR3nt: TGTGCCAGCAGCTTAGGAGGGGGGGGGCGACACCAAGAGACCCAGTACTTC; CDR3aa: CASSLGGGGRHQETQYF
d_gene: -; j_gene: TRBJ1-2; v_gene: TRBV21-1; abundance: once; CDR3nt: TGTGCCAGCAGCAAAATCAGACAGGGTAAACCTTATGGCTACACCTTC; CDR3aa: CASSKIRQGKPYGYTF
d_gene: -; j_gene: TRBJ1-3; v_gene: TRBV19; abundance: -; CDR3nt: TGTGCCAGTAAGGGCAGGGGCCCAAACACCATATATTTT; CDR3aa: CASKGRGPNTIYF
d_gene: -; j_gene: TRBJ2-7; v_gene: TRBV7-2; abundance: -; CDR3nt: TGTGCCAGCAGCCCCCCCGGGATATACTACGAGCAGTACTTC; CDR3aa: CASSPPGIYYEQYF
d_gene: -; j_gene: TRBJ2-1; v_gene: TRBV4-3; abundance: -; CDR3nt: TGCGCCAGCAGCCACAGGGGGGATATCAATGAGCAGTTCTTC; CDR3aa: CASSHRGDINEQFF
d_gene: -; j_gene: TRBJ2-1; v_gene: TRBV11-2; abundance: -; CDR3nt: TGTGCCAGCAGCTCCCCGAGGGCGGGGCATAACAATGAGCAGTTCTTC; CDR3aa: CASSSPRAGHNNEQFF
d_gene: -; j_gene: TRBJ1-1; v_gene: TRBV4-1; abundance: once; CDR3nt: TGCGCCAGCAGCCAAGGTATTCGGGCGGGGCAGGGAACCCCTGAAGCTTTCTTT; CDR3aa: CASSQGIRAGQGTPEAFF
d_gene: TRBD1; j_gene: TRBJ1-2; v_gene: TRBV5-1; abundance: -; CDR3nt: TGCGCCAGCAGCTTGGGACAGGGCGAAACTAACTATGGCTACACCTTC; CDR3aa: CASSLGQGETNYGYTF
d_gene: TRBD1; j_gene: TRBJ1-1; v_gene: TRBV15; abundance: -; CDR3nt: TGTGCCACCAGCAGAGGGGTGGGGACAGGAGGGACTGAAGCTTTCTTT; CDR3aa: CATSRGVGTGGTEAFF
d_gene: TRBD2; j_gene: TRBJ2-1; v_gene: TRBV19; abundance: -; CDR3nt: TGTGCCAGTAGTATAGTTACTAGCGGGGGTTCGAGCTCCTACAATGAGCAGTTCTTC; CDR3aa: CASSIVTSGGSSSYNEQFF
d_gene: -; j_gene: TRBJ1-4; v_gene: TRBV6-6; abundance: once; CDR3nt: TGTGCCAGCAGTTACTCGACGGAGGGAGAAAAACTGTTTTTT; CDR3aa: CASSYSTEGEKLFF
d_gene: -; j_gene: TRBJ1-1; v_gene: TRBV28; abundance: -; CDR3nt: TGTGCCAGCAGTTTAAACCCCACGGAAGGGGCTGAAGCTTTCTTT; CDR3aa: CASSLNPTEGAEAFF
d_gene: TRBD2; j_gene: TRBJ2-3; v_gene: TRBV28; abundance: -; CDR3nt: TGTGCCAGCAGTCCCCCCCTACTAGCGGGGTCCCTCTCGGTTAACACAGATACGCAGTATTTT; CDR3aa: CASSPPLLAGSLSVNTDTQYF
d_gene: -; j_gene: TRBJ1-2; v_gene: TRBV19; abundance: -; CDR3nt: TGTGCCAGTAGTACAAAGCGGGACGACCACGAGGGTGGCTACACCTTC; CDR3aa: CASSTKRDDHEGGYTF
d_gene: TRBD1; j_gene: TRBJ1-3; v_gene: TRBV6-5; abundance: -; CDR3nt: TGTGCCAGCAGAAAGGACAGGGGGCCTGGAAACACCATATATTTT; CDR3aa: CASRKDRGPGNTIYF
d_gene: -; j_gene: TRBJ2-3; v_gene: TRBV7-8; abundance: -; CDR3nt: TGTGCCAGCAGCCTAACGGACTGGATAACTTTCACAGATACGCAGTATTTT; CDR3aa: CASSLTDWITFTDTQYF
d_gene: -; j_gene: TRBJ1-1; v_gene: TRBV4-2; abundance: -; CDR3nt: TGTGCCAGCAGCCAAGATCTCCGGGACGGGAGAAACACTGAAGCTTTCTTT; CDR3aa: CASSQDLRDGRNTEAFF
d_gene: TRBD1; j_gene: TRBJ1-2; v_gene: TRBV25-1; abundance: once; CDR3nt: TGTGCCAGCGCCGGGACAGGGATCGGTAGTAGCTATGGCTACACCTTC; CDR3aa: CASAGTGIGSSYGYTF
d_gene: -; j_gene: TRBJ1-2; v_gene: TRBV6-5; abundance: -; CDR3nt: TGTGCCAGCAGTACACAGGTATCGGACTATGGCTACACCTTC; CDR3aa: CASSTQVSDYGYTF
d_gene: -; j_gene: TRBJ1-5; v_gene: TRBV19; abundance: -; CDR3nt: TGTGCCAGTACCCGAAGGGGCGCGAGCAATCAGCCCCAGCATTTT; CDR3aa: CASTRRGASNQPQHF
d_gene: -; j_gene: TRBJ1-2; v_gene: TRBV18; abundance: -; CDR3nt: TGTGCCAGCTCACCATATTCAGGGGAAGGCTACACCTTC; CDR3aa: CASSPYSGEGYTF
d_gene: TRBD1; j_gene: TRBJ2-2; v_gene: TRBV28; abundance: -; CDR3nt: TGTGCCAGCAGCCCCCGGGACAGGGGGTCCGGGGAGCTGTTTTTT; CDR3aa: CASSPRDRGSGELFF
d_gene: TRBD1; j_gene: TRBJ1-2; v_gene: TRBV6-6; abundance: once; CDR3nt: TGTGCCAGCAGTTACCGGGACAGGGAAGATGGCTACACCTTC; CDR3aa: CASSYRDREDGYTF
d_gene: TRBD1; j_gene: TRBJ1-5; v_gene: TRBV4-1; abundance: -; CDR3nt: TGCGCCAGCAGCCAAGGGGAGTGGGACAGGGAAGGATTTGTGGGCAATCAGCCCCAGCATTTT; CDR3aa: CASSQGEWDREGFVGNQPQHF
d_gene: TRBD1; j_gene: TRBJ2-7; v_gene: TRBV4-2; abundance: few; CDR3nt: TGTGCCAGCAGCCAAGACCGGGGACAGGGGGCGTACGAGCAGTACTTC; CDR3aa: CASSQDRGQGAYEQYF
d_gene: -; j_gene: TRBJ1-2; v_gene: TRBV7-9; abundance: -; CDR3nt: TGTGCCAGCAGCCCCCGTTTGGAGCCTGGCTACACCTTC; CDR3aa: CASSPRLEPGYTF
d_gene: -; j_gene: TRBJ2-3; v_gene: TRBV7-2; abundance: once; CDR3nt: TGTGCCAGCAGCCTACGGCGGAACCTAACCACAGATACGCAGTATTTT; CDR3aa: CASSLRRNLTTDTQYF
d_gene: -; j_gene: TRBJ1-2; v_gene: TRBV6-6; abundance: few; CDR3nt: TGTGCCAGCAGTCGCCCCGGGACACCCGGATGGGATGGCTACACCTTC; CDR3aa: CASSRPGTPGWDGYTF
d_gene: -; j_gene: TRBJ1-2; v_gene: TRBV6-5; abundance: -; CDR3nt: TGTGCCAGCAGTAACCCGCATTCGGGTGGCTACACCTTC; CDR3aa: CASSNPHSGGYTF
d_gene: -; j_gene: TRBJ1-2; v_gene: TRBV5-1; abundance: -; CDR3nt: TGCGCCAGCAGCCAGGACAGCTATGGCTACACCTTC; CDR3aa: CASSQDSYGYTF
d_gene: -; j_gene: TRBJ2-1; v_gene: TRBV7-2; abundance: -; CDR3nt: TGTGCCAGCAGCTTAAGGCCGTTCGGGGGACGTAACCCGGCCAATGAGCAGTTCTTC; CDR3aa: CASSLRPFGGRNPANEQFF
d_gene: -; j_gene: TRBJ2-3; v_gene: TRBV9; abundance: -; CDR3nt: TGTGCCAGCAGCGTATGGCAGGGCTCTGATACGCAGTATTTT; CDR3aa: CASSVWQGSDTQYF
d_gene: TRBD2; j_gene: TRBJ2-7; v_gene: TRBV4-2; abundance: -; CDR3nt: TGTGCCAGCAGCCAAGGCCAGGGACTATACGAGCAGTACTTC; CDR3aa: CASSQGQGLYEQYF
d_gene: TRBD1; j_gene: TRBJ1-1; v_gene: TRBV6-1; abundance: -; CDR3nt: TGTGCCAGCAGTGGGCCCCGGGACAGCATAAACACTGAAGCTTTCTTT; CDR3aa: CASSGPRDSINTEAFF
d_gene: -; j_gene: TRBJ1-1; v_gene: TRBV14; abundance: once; CDR3nt: TGTGCCAGCAGCCAAAGGGAGGGGGGATCCACTGAAGCTTTCTTT; CDR3aa: CASSQREGGSTEAFF
d_gene: TRBD1; j_gene: TRBJ2-3; v_gene: TRBV6-5; abundance: -; CDR3nt: TGTGCCAGCAGCCGGGCCCCAGGGGGCCCAGATACGCAGTATTTT; CDR3aa: CASSRAPGGPDTQYF
d_gene: -; j_gene: TRBJ1-4; v_gene: TRBV6-1; abundance: -; CDR3nt: TGTGCCAGCAGTGAATTCGGCAGGGAGGGTCGGGAGGAAAAACTGTTTTTT; CDR3aa: CASSEFGREGREEKLFF
d_gene: -; j_gene: TRBJ1-4; v_gene: TRBV5-1; abundance: -; CDR3nt: TGCGCCAGCAGCGAGTCTAACCCAGTAGGTCCTATGTACCGGGTCGGGAATGAAAAACTGTTTTTT; CDR3aa: CASSESNPVGPMYRVGNEKLFF
d_gene: TRBD1; j_gene: TRBJ1-5; v_gene: TRBV19; abundance: -; CDR3nt: TGTGCCAGTAGTTCAAGACAGGGCTATCAGCCCCAGCATTTT; CDR3aa: CASSSRQGYQPQHF